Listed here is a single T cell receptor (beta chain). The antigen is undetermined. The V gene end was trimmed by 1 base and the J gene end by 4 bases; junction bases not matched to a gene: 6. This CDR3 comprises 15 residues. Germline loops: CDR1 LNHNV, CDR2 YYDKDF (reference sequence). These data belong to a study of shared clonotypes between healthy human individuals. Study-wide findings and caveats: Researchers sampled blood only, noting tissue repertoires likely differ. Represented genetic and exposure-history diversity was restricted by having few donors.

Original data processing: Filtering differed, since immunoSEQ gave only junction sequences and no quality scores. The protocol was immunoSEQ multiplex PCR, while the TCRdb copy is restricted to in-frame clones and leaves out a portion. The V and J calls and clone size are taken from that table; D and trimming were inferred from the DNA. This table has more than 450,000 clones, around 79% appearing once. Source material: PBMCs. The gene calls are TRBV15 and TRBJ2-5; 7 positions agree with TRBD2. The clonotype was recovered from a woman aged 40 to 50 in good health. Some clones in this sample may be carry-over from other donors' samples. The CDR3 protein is CATSRGLGGAETQYF. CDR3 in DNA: TGTGCCACCAGCAGAGGATTGGGAGGGGCAGAGACCCAGTACTTC.